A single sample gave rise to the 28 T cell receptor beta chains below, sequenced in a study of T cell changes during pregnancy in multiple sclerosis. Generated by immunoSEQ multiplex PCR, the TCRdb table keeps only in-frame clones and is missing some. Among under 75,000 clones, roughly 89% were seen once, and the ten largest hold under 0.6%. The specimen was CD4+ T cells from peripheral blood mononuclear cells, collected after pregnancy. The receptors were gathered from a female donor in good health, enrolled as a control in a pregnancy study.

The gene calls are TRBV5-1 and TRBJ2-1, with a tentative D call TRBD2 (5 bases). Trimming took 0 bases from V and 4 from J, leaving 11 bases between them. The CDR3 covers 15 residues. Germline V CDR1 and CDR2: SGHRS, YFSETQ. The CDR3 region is CASSLEGWTYNEQFF. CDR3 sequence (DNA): TGCGCCAGCAGCTTGGAGGGATGGACTTACAATGAGCAGTTCTTC. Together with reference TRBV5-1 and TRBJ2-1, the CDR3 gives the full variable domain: KAGVTQTPRYLIKTRGQQVTLSCSPISGHRSVSWYQQTPGQGLQFLFEYFSETQRNKGNFPGRFSGRQFSNSRSEMNVSTLELGDSALYLCASSLEGWTYNEQFFGPGTRLTVL.

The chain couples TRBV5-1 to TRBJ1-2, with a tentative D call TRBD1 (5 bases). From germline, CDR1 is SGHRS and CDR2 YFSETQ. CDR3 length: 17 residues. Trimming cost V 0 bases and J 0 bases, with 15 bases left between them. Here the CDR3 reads CASSLVYRSLANYGYTF. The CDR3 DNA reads TGCGCCAGCAGCTTGGTTTACAGGTCATTAGCTAACTATGGCTACACCTTC. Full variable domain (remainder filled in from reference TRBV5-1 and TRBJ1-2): KAGVTQTPRYLIKTRGQQVTLSCSPISGHRSVSWYQQTPGQGLQFLFEYFSETQRNKGNFPGRFSGRQFSNSRSEMNVSTLELGDSALYLCASSLVYRSLANYGYTFGSGTRLTVV.

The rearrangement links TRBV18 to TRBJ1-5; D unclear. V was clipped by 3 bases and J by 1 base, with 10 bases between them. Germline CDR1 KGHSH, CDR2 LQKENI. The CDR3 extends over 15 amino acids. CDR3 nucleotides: TGTGCCAGCTCACCTTCGACATTGAGCAATCAGCCCCAGCATTTT. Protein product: CASSPSTLSNQPQHF.

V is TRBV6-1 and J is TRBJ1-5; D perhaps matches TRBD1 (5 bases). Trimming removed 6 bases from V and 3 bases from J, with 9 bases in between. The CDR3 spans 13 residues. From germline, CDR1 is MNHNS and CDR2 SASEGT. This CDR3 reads CASRQVNNQPQHF. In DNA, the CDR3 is TGTGCCAGCAGACAGGTAAACAATCAGCCCCAGCATTTT.

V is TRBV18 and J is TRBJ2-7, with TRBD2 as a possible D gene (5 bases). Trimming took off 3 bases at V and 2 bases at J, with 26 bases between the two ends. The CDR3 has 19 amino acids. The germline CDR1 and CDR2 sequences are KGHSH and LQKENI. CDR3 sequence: CASSPGVRLPTLGPYEQYF. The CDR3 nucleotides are TGTGCCAGCTCACCCGGGGTGCGACTCCCCACTCTCGGTCCCTACGAGCAGTACTTC.

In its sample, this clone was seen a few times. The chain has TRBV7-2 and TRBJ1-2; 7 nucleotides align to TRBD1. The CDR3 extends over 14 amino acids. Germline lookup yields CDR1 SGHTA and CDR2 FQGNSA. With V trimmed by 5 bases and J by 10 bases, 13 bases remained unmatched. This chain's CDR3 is CASSQAPIDRDYTF. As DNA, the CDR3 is TGTGCCAGCAGCCAGGCCCCAATCGACAGGGACTACACCTTC.

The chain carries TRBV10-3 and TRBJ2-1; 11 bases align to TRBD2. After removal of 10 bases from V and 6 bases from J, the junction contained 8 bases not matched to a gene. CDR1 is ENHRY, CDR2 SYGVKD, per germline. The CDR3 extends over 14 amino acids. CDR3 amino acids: CATATSGGGNEQFF. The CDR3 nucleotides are TGTGCCACCGCAACTAGCGGGGGTGGCAATGAGCAGTTCTTC.

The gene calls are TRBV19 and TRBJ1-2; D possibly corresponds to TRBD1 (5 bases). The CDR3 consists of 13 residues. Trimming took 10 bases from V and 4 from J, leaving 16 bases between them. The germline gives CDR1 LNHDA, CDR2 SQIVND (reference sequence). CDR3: CATRGERSYGYTF. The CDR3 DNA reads TGTGCCACCCGGGGGGAACGTTCCTATGGCTACACCTTC.

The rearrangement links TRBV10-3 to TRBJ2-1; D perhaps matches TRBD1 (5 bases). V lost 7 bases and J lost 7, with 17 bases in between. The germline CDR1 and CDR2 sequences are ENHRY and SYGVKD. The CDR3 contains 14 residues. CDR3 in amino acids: CAIMRQTTENEQFF. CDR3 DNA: TGTGCCATCATGAGACAGACAACGGAGAATGAGCAGTTCTTC.

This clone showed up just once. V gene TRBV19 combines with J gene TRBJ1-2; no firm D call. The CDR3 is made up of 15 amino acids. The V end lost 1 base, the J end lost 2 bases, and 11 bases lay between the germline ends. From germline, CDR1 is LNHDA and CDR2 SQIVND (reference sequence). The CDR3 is CASSIGAAMNYGYTF. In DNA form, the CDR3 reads TGTGCCAGTAGTATAGGGGCAGCTATGAACTATGGCTACACCTTC.

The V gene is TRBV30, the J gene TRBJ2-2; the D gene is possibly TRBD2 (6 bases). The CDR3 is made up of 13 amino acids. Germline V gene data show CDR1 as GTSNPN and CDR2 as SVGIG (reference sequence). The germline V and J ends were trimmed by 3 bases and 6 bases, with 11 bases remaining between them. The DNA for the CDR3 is TGTGCCTGGAGGGACGGGGGAGCCGGGGAGCTGTTTTTT. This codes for CAWRDGGAGELFF.

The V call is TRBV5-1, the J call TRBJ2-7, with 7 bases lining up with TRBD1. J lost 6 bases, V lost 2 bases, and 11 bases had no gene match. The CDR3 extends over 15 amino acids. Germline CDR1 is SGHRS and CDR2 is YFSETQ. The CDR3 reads CASSFEGGAGVEQYF. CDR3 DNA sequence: TGCGCCAGCAGCTTCGAAGGGGGCGCGGGTGTCGAGCAGTACTTC.

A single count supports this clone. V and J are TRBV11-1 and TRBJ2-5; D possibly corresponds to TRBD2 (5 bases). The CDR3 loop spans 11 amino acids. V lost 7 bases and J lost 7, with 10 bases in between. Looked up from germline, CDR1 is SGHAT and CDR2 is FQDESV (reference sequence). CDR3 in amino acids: CASTDSWTQYF. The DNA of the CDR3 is TGTGCCAGCACGGACTCCTGGACCCAGTACTTC.

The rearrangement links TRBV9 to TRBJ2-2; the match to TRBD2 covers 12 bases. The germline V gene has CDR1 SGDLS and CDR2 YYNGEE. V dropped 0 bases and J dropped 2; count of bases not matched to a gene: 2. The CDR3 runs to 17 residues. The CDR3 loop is CASSVASGGANTGELFF. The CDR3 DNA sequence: TGTGCCAGCAGCGTAGCTAGCGGGGGGGCCAACACCGGGGAGCTGTTTTTT.

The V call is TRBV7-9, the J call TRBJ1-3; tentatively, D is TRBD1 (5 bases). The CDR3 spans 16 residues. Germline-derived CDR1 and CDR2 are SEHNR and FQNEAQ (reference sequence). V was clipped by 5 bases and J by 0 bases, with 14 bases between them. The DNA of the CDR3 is TGTGCCAGCAGCCTCCAAGGGACTGTCTCTGGAAACACCATATATTTT. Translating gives CASSLQGTVSGNTIYF.

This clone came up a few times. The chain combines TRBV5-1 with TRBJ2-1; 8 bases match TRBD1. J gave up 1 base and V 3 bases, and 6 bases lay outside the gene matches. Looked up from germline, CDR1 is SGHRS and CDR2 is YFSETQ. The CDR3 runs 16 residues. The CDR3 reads CASSSTWTGSYNEQFF. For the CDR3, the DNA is TGCGCCAGCAGCTCCACCTGGACAGGGTCCTACAATGAGCAGTTCTTC.

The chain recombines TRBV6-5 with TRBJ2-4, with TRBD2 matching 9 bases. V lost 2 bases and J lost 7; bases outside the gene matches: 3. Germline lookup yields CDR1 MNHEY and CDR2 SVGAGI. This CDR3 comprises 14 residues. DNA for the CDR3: TGTGCCAGCAGTTACGGGGCGGGGGGGAACATTCAGTACTTC. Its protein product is CASSYGAGGNIQYF.

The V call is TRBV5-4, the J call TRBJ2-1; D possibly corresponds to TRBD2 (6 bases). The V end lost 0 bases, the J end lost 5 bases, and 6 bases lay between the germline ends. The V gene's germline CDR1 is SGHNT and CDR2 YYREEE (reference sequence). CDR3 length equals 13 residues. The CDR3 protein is CASSLGGDNEQFF. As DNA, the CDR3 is TGTGCCAGCAGCTTGGGCGGGGACAATGAGCAGTTCTTC.

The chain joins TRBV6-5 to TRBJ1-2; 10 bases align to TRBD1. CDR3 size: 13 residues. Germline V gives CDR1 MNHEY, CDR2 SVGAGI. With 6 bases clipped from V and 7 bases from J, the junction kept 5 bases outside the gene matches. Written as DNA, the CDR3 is TGTGCCAGCAGGCGACAGGGGGCCAGTGGCTACACCTTC. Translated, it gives CASRRQGASGYTF.

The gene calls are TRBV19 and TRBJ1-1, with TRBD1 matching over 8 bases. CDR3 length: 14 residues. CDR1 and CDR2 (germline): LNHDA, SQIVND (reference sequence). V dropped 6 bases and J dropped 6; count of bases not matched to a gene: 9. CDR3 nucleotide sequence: TGTGCCAGTAGAACAGGGACAGGTACGTCTGAAGCTTTCTTT. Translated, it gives CASRTGTGTSEAFF.

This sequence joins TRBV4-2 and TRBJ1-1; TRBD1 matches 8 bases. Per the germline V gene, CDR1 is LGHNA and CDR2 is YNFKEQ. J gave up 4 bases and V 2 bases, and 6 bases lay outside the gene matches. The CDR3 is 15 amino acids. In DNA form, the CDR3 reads TGTGCCAGCAGCCAACACCCAGGGGGCGTCACTGAAGCTTTCTTT. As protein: CASSQHPGGVTEAFF.

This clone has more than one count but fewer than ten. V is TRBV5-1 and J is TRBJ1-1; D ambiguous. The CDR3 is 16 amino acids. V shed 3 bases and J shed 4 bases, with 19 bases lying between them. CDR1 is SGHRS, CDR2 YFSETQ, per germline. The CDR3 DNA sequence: TGCGCCAGCAGCTCGGGTCGTGGCAGCCTCACCACTGAAGCTTTCTTT. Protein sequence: CASSSGRGSLTTEAFF.

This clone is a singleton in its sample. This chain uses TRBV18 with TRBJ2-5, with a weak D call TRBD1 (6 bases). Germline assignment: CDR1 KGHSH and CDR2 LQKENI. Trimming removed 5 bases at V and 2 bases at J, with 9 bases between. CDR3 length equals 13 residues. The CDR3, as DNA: TGTGCCAGCTCAGGGACATCTCAAGAGACCCAGTACTTC. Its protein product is CASSGTSQETQYF.

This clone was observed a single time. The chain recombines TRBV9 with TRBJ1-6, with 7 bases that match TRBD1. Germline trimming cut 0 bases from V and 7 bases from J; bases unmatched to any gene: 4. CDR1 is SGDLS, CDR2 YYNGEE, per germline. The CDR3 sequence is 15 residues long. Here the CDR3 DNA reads TGTGCCAGCAGCGTAGGCGGGACAGCAAATTCACCCCTCCACTTT. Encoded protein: CASSVGGTANSPLHF.

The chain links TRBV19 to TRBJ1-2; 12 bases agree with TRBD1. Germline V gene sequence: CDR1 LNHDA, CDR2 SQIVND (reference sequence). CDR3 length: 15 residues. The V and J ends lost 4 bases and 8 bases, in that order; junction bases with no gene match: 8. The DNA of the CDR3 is TGTGCCAGTAGTACGGGGGGACAGGGGGCTGGGGGCTACACCTTC. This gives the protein CASSTGGQGAGGYTF.

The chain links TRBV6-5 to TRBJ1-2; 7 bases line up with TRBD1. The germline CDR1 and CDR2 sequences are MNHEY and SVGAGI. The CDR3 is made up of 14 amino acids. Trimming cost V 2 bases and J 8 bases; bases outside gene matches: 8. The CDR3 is CASSYLDRAGGYTF. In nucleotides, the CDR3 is TGTGCCAGCAGTTACCTCGACAGGGCGGGGGGCTACACCTTC.

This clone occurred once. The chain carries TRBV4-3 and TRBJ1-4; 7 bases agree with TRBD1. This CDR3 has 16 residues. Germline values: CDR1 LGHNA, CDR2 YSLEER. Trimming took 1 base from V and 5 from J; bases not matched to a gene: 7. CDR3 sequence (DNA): TGCGCCAGCAGCCAAGGAGGAACCAGGGGGAATGAAAAACTGTTTTTT. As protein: CASSQGGTRGNEKLFF.

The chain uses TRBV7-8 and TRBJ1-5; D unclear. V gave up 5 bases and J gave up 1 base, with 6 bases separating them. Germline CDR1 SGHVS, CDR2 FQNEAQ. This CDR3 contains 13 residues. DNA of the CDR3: TGTGCCAGCAGCCTCTTGAGCAATCAGCCCCAGCATTTT. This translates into CASSLLSNQPQHF.